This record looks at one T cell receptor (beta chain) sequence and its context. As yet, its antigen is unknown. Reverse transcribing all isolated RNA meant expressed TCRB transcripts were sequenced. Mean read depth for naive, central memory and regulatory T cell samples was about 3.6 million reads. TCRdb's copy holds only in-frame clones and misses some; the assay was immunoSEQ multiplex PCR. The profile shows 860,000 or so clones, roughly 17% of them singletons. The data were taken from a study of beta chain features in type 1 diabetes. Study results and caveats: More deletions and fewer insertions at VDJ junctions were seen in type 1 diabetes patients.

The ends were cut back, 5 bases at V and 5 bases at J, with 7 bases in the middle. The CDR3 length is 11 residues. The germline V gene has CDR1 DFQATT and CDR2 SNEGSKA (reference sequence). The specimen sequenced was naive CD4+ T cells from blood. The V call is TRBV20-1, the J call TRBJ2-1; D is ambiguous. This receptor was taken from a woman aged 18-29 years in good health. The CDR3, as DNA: TGCAGTGCTCAGAGACACAATGAGCAGTTCTTC. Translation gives CSAQRHNEQFF.